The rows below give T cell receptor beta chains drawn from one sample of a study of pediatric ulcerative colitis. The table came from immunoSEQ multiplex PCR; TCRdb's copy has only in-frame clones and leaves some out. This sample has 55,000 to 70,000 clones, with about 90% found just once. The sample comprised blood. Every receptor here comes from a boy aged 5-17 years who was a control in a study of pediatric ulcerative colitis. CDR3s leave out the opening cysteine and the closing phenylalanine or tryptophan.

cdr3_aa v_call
AISEAIGYGYT TRBV10-3
ASSKERYLHYEQY TRBV21-1
ASSSAGFGQPQH TRBV5-1
ASSQGHGTEDHNEQF TRBV4-2
ASSEGHSLETQY TRBV6-1
ASSPDRDSLINGYT TRBV11-2
ASSLAGQGDTQY TRBV11-1
ASSYSGDRGRVGY TRBV6-6
SVEVPEGYNYGYT TRBV29-1
ASSSGGWDEKLF TRBV27
ASSFVRAPNEQF TRBV28
ASSWGEETQY TRBV13
ASSLGPTLSANYGYT TRBV7-8
ASSELAGGQETQY TRBV6-1
ATEGTGELF TRBV2
ASSVSGKVSNSPLH TRBV9
ASSSRQGTDTQY TRBV7-9
ASSLNPGTRTTDTQY TRBV4-2
ASSLGEGEDTQY TRBV11-3
ASSPSPHRFPNYGYT TRBV7-2
ASSLETSGRALNEQY TRBV5-1
ASSQDGGAVDTQY TRBV4-3
ASSQRTTSTDTQY TRBV16